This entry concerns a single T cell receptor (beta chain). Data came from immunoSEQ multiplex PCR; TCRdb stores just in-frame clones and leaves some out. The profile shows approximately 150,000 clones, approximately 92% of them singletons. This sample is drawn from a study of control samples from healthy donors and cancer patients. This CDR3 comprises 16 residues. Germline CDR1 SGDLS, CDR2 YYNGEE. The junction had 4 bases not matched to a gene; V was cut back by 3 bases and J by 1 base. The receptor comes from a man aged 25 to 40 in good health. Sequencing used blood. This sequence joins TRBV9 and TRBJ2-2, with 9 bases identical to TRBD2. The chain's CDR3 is CASSASSGGNTGELFF. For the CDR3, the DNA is TGTGCCAGCAGCGCAAGTAGCGGGGGGAACACCGGGGAGCTGTTTTTT.